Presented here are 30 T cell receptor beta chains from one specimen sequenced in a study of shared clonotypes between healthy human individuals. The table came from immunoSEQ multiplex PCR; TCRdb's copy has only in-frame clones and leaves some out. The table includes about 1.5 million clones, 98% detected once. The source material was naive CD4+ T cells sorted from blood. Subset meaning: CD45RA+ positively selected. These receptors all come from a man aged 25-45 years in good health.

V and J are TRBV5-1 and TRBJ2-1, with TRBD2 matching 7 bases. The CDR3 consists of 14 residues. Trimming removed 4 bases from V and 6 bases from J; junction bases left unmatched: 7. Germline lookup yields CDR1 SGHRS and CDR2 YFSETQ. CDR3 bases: TGCGCCAGCAGCAAAGGGTCGGGAGGCAATGAGCAGTTCTTC. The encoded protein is CASSKGSGGNEQFF.

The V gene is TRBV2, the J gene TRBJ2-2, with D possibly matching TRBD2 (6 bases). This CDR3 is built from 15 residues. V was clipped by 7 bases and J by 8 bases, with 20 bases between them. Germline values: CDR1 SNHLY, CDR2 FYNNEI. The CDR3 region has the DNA TGTGCCAGCACCGAATTTAGACTAGGGGAGGGGGAGCTGTTTTTT. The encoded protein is CASTEFRLGEGELFF.

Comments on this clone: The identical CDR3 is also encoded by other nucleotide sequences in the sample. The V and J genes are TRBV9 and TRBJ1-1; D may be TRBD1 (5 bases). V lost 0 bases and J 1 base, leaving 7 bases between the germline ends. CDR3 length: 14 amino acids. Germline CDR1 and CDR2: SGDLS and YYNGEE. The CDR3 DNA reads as TGTGCCAGCAGCGTAGGGGGCGCGAACACTGAAGCTTTCTTT. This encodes CASSVGGANTEAFF.

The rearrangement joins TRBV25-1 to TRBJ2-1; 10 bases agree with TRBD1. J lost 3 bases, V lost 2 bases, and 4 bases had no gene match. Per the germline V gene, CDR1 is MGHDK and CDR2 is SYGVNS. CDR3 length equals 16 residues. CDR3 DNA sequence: TGTGCCAGCAGTGAACCCGGGACAGGGGACTACAATGAGCAGTTCTTC. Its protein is CASSEPGTGDYNEQFF.

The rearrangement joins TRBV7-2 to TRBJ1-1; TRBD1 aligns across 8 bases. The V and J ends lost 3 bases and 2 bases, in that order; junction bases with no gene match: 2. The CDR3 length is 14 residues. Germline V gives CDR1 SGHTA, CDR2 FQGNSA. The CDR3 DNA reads TGTGCCAGCAGCTTTGACAGGGGCAACACTGAAGCTTTCTTT. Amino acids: CASSFDRGNTEAFF.

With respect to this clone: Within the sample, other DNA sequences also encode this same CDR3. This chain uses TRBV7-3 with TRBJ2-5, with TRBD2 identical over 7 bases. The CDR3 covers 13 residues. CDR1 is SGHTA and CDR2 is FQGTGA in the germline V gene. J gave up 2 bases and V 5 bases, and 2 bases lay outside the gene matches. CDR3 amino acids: CASSRTSQETQYF. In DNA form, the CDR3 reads TGTGCCAGCAGCCGGACTAGTCAAGAGACCCAGTACTTC. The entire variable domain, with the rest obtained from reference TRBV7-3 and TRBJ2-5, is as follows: GAGVSQTPSNKVTEKGKYVELRCDPISGHTALYWYRQSLGQGPEFLIYFQGTGAADDSGLPNDRFFAVRPEGSVSTLKIQRTERGDSAVYLCASSRTSQETQYFGPGTRLLVL.

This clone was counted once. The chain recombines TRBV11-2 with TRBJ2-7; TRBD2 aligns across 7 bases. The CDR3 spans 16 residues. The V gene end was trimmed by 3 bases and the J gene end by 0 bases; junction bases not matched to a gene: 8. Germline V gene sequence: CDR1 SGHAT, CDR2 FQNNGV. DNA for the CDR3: TGTGCCAGCAGCTTTTCCGGGAGGCCCTCCTCCTACGAGCAGTACTTC. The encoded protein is CASSFSGRPSSYEQYF.

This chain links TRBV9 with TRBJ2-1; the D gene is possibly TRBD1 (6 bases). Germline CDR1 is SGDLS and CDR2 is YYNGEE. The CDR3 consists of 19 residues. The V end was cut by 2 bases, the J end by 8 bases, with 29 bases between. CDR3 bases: TGTGCCAGCAGCGTTTTATTAAGGGGGAGAGGTTCGGGTGGCGATGAGCAGTTCTTC. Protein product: CASSVLLRGRGSGGDEQFF.

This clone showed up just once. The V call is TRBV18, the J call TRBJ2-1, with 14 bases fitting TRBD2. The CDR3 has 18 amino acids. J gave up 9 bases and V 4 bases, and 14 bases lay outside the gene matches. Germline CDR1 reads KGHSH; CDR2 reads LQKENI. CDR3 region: CASSRRGTSGSLAGEQFF. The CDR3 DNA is TGTGCCAGCTCACGCAGGGGGACTAGCGGGAGTCTGGCTGGTGAGCAGTTCTTC.

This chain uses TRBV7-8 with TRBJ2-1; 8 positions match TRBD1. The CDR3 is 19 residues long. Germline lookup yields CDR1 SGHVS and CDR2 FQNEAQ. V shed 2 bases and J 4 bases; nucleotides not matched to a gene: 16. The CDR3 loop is CASSLKNLRAGTGYNEQFF. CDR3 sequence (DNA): TGTGCCAGCAGCTTAAAAAACCTCCGGGCCGGGACAGGTTACAATGAGCAGTTCTTC.

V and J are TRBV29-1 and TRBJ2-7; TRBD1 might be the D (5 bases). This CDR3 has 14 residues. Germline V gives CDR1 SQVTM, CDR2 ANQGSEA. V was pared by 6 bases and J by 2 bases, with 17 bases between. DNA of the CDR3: TGCAGCGTAGTCCTAGGGGTTATCACCTACGAGCAGTACTTC. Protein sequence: CSVVLGVITYEQYF.

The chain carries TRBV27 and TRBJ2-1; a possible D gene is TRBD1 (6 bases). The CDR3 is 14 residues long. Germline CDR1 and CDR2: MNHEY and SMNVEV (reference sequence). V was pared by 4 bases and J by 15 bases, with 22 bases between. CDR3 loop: CASSWAVDSLTGFF. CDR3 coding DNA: TGTGCCAGCAGTTGGGCCGTGGACAGCCTAACGGGGTTCTTC.

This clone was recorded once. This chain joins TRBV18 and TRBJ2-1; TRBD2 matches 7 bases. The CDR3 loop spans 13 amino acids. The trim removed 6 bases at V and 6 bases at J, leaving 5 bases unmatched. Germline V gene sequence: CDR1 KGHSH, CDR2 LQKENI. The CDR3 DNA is TGTGCCAGCTCCGGGACGGGAGGCAATGAGCAGTTCTTC. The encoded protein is CASSGTGGNEQFF.

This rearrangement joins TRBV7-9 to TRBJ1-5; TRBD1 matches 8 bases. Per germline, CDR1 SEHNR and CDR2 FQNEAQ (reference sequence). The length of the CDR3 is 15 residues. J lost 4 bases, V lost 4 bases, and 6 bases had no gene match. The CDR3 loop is CASSSGQARNQPQHF. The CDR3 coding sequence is TGTGCCAGCAGCTCGGGACAGGCCAGAAATCAGCCCCAGCATTTT.

The CDR3 DNA follows: TGTGCCAGCACCGAAGGACAGGCAGTGGGGCCCCAGCATTTT. Translated: CASTEGQAVGPQHF. The V call is TRBV6-1, the J call TRBJ1-5; 7 nucleotides match TRBD1. CDR3 length: 14 residues. The ends lost 7 bases at V and 9 bases at J; junction bases unmatched: 12. The germline CDR1 and CDR2 sequences are MNHNS and SASEGT.

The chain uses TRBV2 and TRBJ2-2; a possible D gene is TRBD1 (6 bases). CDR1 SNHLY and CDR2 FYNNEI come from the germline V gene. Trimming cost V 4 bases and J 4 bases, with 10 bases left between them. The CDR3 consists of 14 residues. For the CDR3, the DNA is TGTGCCAGCAGTGTAGACAGGCTCACCGGGGAGCTGTTTTTT. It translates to CASSVDRLTGELFF.

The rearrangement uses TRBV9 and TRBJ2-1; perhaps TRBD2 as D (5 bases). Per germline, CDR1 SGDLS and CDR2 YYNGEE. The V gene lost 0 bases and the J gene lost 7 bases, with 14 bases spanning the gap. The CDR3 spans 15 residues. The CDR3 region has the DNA TGTGCCAGCAGCGTAGCAGCGGAGACTTTTAATGAGCAGTTCTTC. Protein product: CASSVAAETFNEQFF.

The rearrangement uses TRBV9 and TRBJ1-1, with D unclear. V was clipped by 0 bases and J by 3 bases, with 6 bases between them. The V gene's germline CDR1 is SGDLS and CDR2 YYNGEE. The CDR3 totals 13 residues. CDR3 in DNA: TGTGCCAGCAGCGTAGAACAGTACACTGAAGCTTTCTTT. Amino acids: CASSVEQYTEAFF.

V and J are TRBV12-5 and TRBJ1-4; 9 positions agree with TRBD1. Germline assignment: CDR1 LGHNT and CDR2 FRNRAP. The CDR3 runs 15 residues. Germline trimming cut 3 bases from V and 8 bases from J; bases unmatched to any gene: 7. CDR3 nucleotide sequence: TGTGCTAGTGGTTTTAAGACAGGGGGAAGGGAAAAACTGTTTTTT. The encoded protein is CASGFKTGGREKLFF.

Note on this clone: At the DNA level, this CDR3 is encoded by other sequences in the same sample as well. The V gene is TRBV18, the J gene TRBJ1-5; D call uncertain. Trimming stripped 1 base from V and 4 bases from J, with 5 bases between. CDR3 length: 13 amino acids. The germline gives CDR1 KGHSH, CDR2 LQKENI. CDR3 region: CASSPRQNQPQHF. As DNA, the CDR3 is TGTGCCAGCTCACCACGGCAAAATCAGCCCCAGCATTTT.

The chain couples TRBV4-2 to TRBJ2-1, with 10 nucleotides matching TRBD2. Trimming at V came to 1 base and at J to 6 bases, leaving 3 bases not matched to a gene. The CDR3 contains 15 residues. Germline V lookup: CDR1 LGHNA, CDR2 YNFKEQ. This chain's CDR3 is CASSQGTSGTNEQFF. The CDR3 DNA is TGTGCCAGCAGCCAAGGGACTAGCGGAACCAATGAGCAGTTCTTC.

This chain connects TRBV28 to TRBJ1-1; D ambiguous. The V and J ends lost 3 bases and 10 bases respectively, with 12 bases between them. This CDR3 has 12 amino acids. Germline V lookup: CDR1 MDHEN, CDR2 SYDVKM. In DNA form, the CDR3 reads TGTGCCAGCAGTTTGTCGATGCTGGCAGCTTTCTTT. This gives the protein CASSLSMLAAFF.

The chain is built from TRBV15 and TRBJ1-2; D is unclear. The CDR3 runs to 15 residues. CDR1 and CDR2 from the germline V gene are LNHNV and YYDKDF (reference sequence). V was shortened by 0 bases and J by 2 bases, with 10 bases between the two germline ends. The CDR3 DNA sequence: TGTGCCACCAGCAGAGATCGAAACCGAAACTATGGCTACACCTTC. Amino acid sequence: CATSRDRNRNYGYTF.

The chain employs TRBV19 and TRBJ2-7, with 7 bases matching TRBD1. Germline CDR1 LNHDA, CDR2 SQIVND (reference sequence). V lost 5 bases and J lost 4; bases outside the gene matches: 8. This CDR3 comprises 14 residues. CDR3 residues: CASSYSGQQYEQYF. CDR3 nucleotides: TGTGCCAGTAGTTACTCGGGACAGCAGTACGAGCAGTACTTC. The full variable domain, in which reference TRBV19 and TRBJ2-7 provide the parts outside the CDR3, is DGGITQSPKYLFRKEGQNVTLSCEQNLNHDAMYWYRQDPGQGLRLIYYSQIVNDFQKGDIAEGYSVSREKKESFPLTVTSAQKNPTAFYLCASSYSGQQYEQYFGPGTRLTVT.

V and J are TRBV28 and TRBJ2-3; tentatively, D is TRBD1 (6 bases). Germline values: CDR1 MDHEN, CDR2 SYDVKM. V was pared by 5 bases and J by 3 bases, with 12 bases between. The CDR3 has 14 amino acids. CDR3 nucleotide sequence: TGTGCCAGCAGTGTGTGGACAGTTACAGATACGCAGTATTTT. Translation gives CASSVWTVTDTQYF.

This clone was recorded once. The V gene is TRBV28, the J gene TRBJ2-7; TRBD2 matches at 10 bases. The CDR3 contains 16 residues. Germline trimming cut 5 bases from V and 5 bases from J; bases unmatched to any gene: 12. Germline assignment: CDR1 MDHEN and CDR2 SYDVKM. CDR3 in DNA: TGTGCCAGCAGTCTTGGGATCCTAGCGGGAGAACACGAGCAGTACTTC. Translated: CASSLGILAGEHEQYF.

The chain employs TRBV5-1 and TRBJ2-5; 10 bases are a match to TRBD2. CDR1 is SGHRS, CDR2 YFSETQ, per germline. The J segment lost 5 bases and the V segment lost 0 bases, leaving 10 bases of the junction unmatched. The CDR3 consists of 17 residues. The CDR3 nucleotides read TGCGCCAGCAGCTTGGGAACTTCAGCGGGAGGGGTCGAGACCCAGTACTTC. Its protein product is CASSLGTSAGGVETQYF.

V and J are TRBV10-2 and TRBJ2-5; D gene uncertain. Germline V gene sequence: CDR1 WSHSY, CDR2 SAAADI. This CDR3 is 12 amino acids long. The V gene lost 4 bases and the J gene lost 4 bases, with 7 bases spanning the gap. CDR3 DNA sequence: TGCGCCAGCAGTGGGCCAGGAGAGACCCAGTACTTC. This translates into CASSGPGETQYF.

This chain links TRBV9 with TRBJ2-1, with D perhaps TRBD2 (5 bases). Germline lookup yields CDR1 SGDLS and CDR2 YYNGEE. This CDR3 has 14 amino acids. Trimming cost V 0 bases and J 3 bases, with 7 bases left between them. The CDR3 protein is CASSVELDYNEQFF. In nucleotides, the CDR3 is TGTGCCAGCAGCGTAGAACTAGACTACAATGAGCAGTTCTTC.

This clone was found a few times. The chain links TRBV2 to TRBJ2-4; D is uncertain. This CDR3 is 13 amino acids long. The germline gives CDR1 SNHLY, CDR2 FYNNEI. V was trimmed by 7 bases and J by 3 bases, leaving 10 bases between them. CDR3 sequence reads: CASTRQSKNIQYF. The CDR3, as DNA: TGTGCCAGCACACGTCAAAGCAAAAACATTCAGTACTTC.